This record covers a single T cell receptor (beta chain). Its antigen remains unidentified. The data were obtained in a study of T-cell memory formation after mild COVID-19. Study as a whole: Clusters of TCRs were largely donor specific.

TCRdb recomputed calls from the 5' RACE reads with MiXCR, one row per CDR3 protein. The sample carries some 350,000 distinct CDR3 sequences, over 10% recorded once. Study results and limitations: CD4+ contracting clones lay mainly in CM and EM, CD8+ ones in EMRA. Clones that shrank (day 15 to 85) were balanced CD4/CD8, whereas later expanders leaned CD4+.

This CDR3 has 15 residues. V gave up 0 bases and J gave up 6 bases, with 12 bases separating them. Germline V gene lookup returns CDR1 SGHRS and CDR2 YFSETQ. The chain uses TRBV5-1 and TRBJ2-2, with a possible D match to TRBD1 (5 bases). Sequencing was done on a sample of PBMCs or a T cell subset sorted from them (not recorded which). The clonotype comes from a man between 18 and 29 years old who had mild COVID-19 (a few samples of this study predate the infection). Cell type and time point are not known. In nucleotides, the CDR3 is TGCGCCAGCAGCTTGGCTGCAGGGTTGGCCGGGGAGCTGTTTTTT. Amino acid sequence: CASSLAAGLAGELFF.